The rows below give T cell receptor beta chains drawn from one sample of a study of blood T cell repertoires in COVID-19. Produced via immunoSEQ multiplex PCR; TCRdb's table is partial and in-frame only. The sample lists roughly 150,000 clones, 89% occurring once. Sequencing used peripheral blood. The receptors stem from a man in his 60s with acute or convalescent COVID-19. Both conserved end residues are part of each CDR3. D genes are given only for firm matches. Size is stated for part of the rows, as once, few or many counts, or as a class when the clone is expanded.

TRBV18	-	TRBD1	TRBJ2-1	TGTGCCAGCTCACCGCAGGGACAGTCGGAACGAAATGAGCAGTTCTTC	CASSPQGQSERNEQFF
TRBV2	-	-	TRBJ2-7	TGTGCCAGCAGTGAGACCGGGACAAAATCCTACGAGCAGTACTTC	CASSETGTKSYEQYF
TRBV2	-	-	TRBJ1-2	TGTGCCAGCAGTGAAGGAATTCGTCTCCAAGGGGGCTATGGCTACACCTTC	CASSEGIRLQGGYGYTF
TRBV5-4	-	TRBD1	TRBJ2-5	TGTGCCAGCAGCCCCACAGGGGTGGAGACCCAGTACTTC	CASSPTGVETQYF
TRBV6-2/TRBV6-3	once	-	TRBJ1-2	TGTGCCAGCAGTTACTCATTGAGGTTTGCTAACTATGGCTACACCTTC	CASSYSLRFANYGYTF
TRBV2	-	-	TRBJ1-1	TGTGCCAGCAAGGGGGGGCAGATAGCTGAAGCTTTCTTT	CASKGGQIAEAFF
TRBV2	-	-	TRBJ2-7	TGTGCCAGCAGTGAAAGCCAGGTCGGGGCCTACGAGCAGTACTTC	CASSESQVGAYEQYF
TRBV6-5	-	-	TRBJ1-4	TGTGCCAGCAAAAGGGGTCTTGCAACTAATGAAAAACTGTTTTTT	CASKRGLATNEKLFF
TRBV29-1	-	-	TRBJ1-5	TGCAGCGTGGTAGTCGGGGGAGGTGGCAATCAGCCCCAGCATTTT	CSVVVGGGGNQPQHF
TRBV2	-	TRBD1	TRBJ1-2	TGTGCCAGCAGGCGGACAGGGTTAATCGGCTACACCTTC	CASRRTGLIGYTF
TRBV7-9	-	-	TRBJ1-1	TGTGCCAGCAGCTCCTGGACAAGCCAAAACACTGAAGCTTTCTTT	CASSSWTSQNTEAFF
TRBV5-1	-	-	TRBJ1-4	TGCGCCAGCAGACCGGACAGTAATGAAAAACTGTTTTTT	CASRPDSNEKLFF
TRBV5-6	-	-	TRBJ2-1	TGTGCCAGCAGCTTGATAGACTCCAACTACAATGAGCAGTTCTTC	CASSLIDSNYNEQFF
TRBV3-1/TRBV3-2	-	TRBD2	TRBJ2-5	TGTGCCAGCAGCCAAGGGAAGTCCTTTAGCGGGGGACCGTACCAAGAGACCCAGTACTTC	CASSQGKSFSGGPYQETQYF
TRBV7-2	-	TRBD2	TRBJ2-5	TGTGCCAGCAGCTTTAGCGGGGCGGGAGAGACCCAGTACTTC	CASSFSGAGETQYF
TRBV7-9	-	-	TRBJ2-7	TGTGCCAGCAGCCCGGGATACGAGCAGTACTTC	CASSPGYEQYF
TRBV6-5	-	-	TRBJ2-5	TGTGCCAGCAGTTCCACGACAGGCAGGGGTTCTGAGACCCAGTACTTC	CASSSTTGRGSETQYF
TRBV19	once	TRBD1	TRBJ2-6	TGTGCCAGTAGTGCCCGACAGGGGACTGGGGCCAACGTCCTGACTTTC	CASSARQGTGANVLTF
TRBV7-2	-	TRBD2	TRBJ2-7	TGTGCCAGCAGCTTAGAAAGCGGGATCTACGAGCAGTACTTC	CASSLESGIYEQYF
TRBV19	once	TRBD1	TRBJ2-1	TGTGCCAGTACCCACGGACAGGGGGCTTTCCATGAGCAGTTCTTC	CASTHGQGAFHEQFF
TRBV5-1	-	TRBD1	TRBJ2-3	TGCGCCAGCAGCCCAGGACAGGTTGACACAGATACGCAGTATTTT	CASSPGQVDTDTQYF
TRBV20-1	-	-	TRBJ2-7	TGCAGTGCTTCCCCGACCCCAGGGCAGTACTTC	CSASPTPGQYF
TRBV6-2/TRBV6-3	-	TRBD2	TRBJ2-7	TGTGCCAGCAGTCTAGCCGCCAAAGCGGGGGATAGCTCCTACGAGCAGTACTTC	CASSLAAKAGDSSYEQYF
TRBV5-4	-	TRBD1	TRBJ2-3	TGTGCCAGCAGCTGGGACAGGGCCACAGATACGCAGTATTTT	CASSWDRATDTQYF
TRBV18	few	-	TRBJ2-2	TGTGCCAGCTCACCCCAATTCGGGGGTCCGAACACCGGGGAGCTGTTTTTT	CASSPQFGGPNTGELFF
TRBV7-3	-	-	TRBJ2-1	TGTGCCAGCAGCTTAAGAACCGACAGCTCCTACAATGAGCAGTTCTTC	CASSLRTDSSYNEQFF
TRBV10-2	-	-	TRBJ1-5	TGCGCCAGCAGTGAGCCCGAAAGGGGGGGCCGGGATCAGCCCCAGCATTTT	CASSEPERGGRDQPQHF
TRBV14	-	-	TRBJ1-4	TGTGCCAGCAGCCAAGTCGTAGATGAAAAACTGTTTTTT	CASSQVVDEKLFF
TRBV7-3	-	TRBD1	TRBJ1-1	TGTGCCAGCAGCCGGGGACAGGGAGTCACTGAAGCTTTCTTT	CASSRGQGVTEAFF
TRBV25-1	-	-	TRBJ1-1	TGTGCCAGCAGTCCAACAGGGTGGACTGAAGCTTTCTTT	CASSPTGWTEAFF
TRBV18	-	TRBD1	TRBJ1-6	TGTGCCAGCTCCCCTACAGGGGACAATTCACCCCTCCACTTT	CASSPTGDNSPLHF
TRBV6-5	-	-	TRBJ2-7	TGTGCCAGCAGATACCGCCCTTCCCCTATATACGAGCAGTACTTC	CASRYRPSPIYEQYF
TRBV10-2	once	TRBD1	TRBJ1-2	TGCGCCAGCAGTGAGAGGGGGCTGACTCGAGGCTACACCTTC	CASSERGLTRGYTF
TRBV27	once	TRBD2	TRBJ2-2	TGTGCCAGCAGAGGGCGGGGGGCGGGAACCGGGGAGCTGTTTTTT	CASRGRGAGTGELFF
TRBV4-1	-	TRBD1	TRBJ1-2	TGCGCCAGCAGCCCAACATCGACAGGGGACTATGGCTACACCTTC	CASSPTSTGDYGYTF